The 15 T cell receptor beta chains presented below share a single source sample, sequenced in a study of Tregs in tolerant kidney transplant recipients. The nonmyeloablative bone marrow transplants came from related graft donors, with transient mixed chimerism. TCRdb's copy holds only in-frame clones and misses some; the assay was immunoSEQ multiplex PCR. The sample totals about 6,300 clones; its top ten clones hold roughly 6%. This specimen was CD4+ T cells from blood (PBMCs), taken 6 months after the transplant. The receptors shown here come from a human patient who received a combined kidney and bone marrow transplant. Among the T cells, some may be from the graft donor.

Worth noting for this clone: The read terminates 3 residues ahead of where the CDR3 ends, so the germline J gene completes it. This rearrangement joins TRBV7-3 to TRBJ2-7; a weak D match, TRBD1 (6 bases). Germline assignment: CDR1 SGHTA and CDR2 FQGTGA. The ends were cut back, 3 bases at V and 5 bases at J, with 11 bases in the middle. The CDR3 extends over 13 amino acids. CDR3 amino acids: CASSFTPGDEQYF. The CDR3 DNA, read in part, is TGTGCCAGCAGCTTTACACCAGGGGACGAG.

In regard to this clone: The read gets to within 3 residues of the CDR3 end, and the germline J gene fills in the rest. The V and J genes are TRBV30 and TRBJ2-7; possibly TRBD2 for D (6 bases). The CDR3 is made up of 14 amino acids. V was pared by 2 bases and J by 5 bases, with 16 bases between. Germline CDR1 reads GTSNPN; CDR2 reads SVGIG (reference sequence). The covered CDR3 bases are TGTGCCTGGAGTCAGACTAGACCGGGGGACGAG. Protein product: CAWSQTRPGDE. The entire CDR3 sequence reads CAWSQTRPGDEQYF.

A note on this clone: The read ends 3 residues shy of where the CDR3 ends; the end is completed using the germline J gene. The chain uses TRBV7-2 and TRBJ2-7; 9 nucleotides agree with TRBD2. J lost 0 bases, V lost 0 bases, and 6 bases had no gene match. The CDR3 length is 17 residues. In germline, CDR1 is SGHTA, CDR2 FQGNSA. This chain's CDR3 is CASSLASSGRSSYEQYF. The DNA read from the CDR3 is TGTGCCAGCAGCTTAGCGTCGAGCGGGAGGAGCTCCTACGAG.

For this clone: The sequenced fragment ends 3 residues before the CDR3 boundary, so the rest is inferred from the germline J gene. V gene TRBV7-6 combines with J gene TRBJ1-5; D uncertain. Between the trimmed V and J ends, which lost 0 bases and 6 bases, there was a span of 6 bases. The CDR3 runs to 13 residues. The germline V gene has CDR1 SGHVS and CDR2 FNYEAQ. The CDR3 bases that were read are TGTGCCAGCAGCTTAGCGCCGGGTCAGCCC. Encoded protein: CASSLAPGQP. The entire CDR3 sequence reads CASSLAPGQPQHF.

As for this clone: The CDR3 is cut off 3 residues early in the read; its end comes from the germline J gene. V is TRBV28 and J is TRBJ2-3, with TRBD2 as a possible D gene (5 bases). Germline V lookup: CDR1 MDHEN, CDR2 SYDVKM. Trimming left V 5 bases short and J 4 bases short, with 16 bases between. CDR3 length: 15 residues. CDR3 sequence: CASSPGGSAADTQYF. The CDR3 DNA, read in part, is TGTGCCAGCAGTCCTGGAGGTAGCGCGGCAGATACG.

On this clone: The missing CDR3 end, 3 residues past where the read stops, is filled in from the germline J gene. The chain couples TRBV11-2 to TRBJ2-5; 7 bases are a match to TRBD1. Germline V lookup: CDR1 SGHAT, CDR2 FQNNGV. V was clipped by 4 bases and J by 2 bases; unmatched bases: 7. CDR3 length: 15 residues. The CDR3 loop reads CASSSGQAPQETQYF. The sequenced CDR3 bases are TGTGCCAGCAGCTCAGGACAGGCCCCACAAGAGACC.

Worth noting for this clone: The read stops 3 residues short of the end of the CDR3; the missing end is completed from the germline J gene. V usage is TRBV12-3 or TRBV12-4 and J usage is TRBJ1-4; D may be TRBD1 (5 bases). The CDR3 loop spans 13 amino acids. Trimming took 6 bases from V and 4 from J, leaving 9 bases between them. The CDR3 is CASRTDYNEKLFF. Incomplete CDR3 DNA: TGTGCCAGCAGGACAGATTATAATGAAAAA.

Comment on this clone: The read ends 3 residues shy of where the CDR3 ends; the end is completed using the germline J gene. J is TRBJ1-1 and V is TRBV29-1; D call uncertain. Germline V lookup: CDR1 SQVTM, CDR2 ANQGSEA. This CDR3 is 12 amino acids long. Trimming removed 4 bases at V and 1 base at J, with 7 bases between. CDR3 DNA, as far as it was read: TGCAGCGTTGCGTCCCGGAACACTGAA. It encodes CSVASRNTE. The entire CDR3 protein is CSVASRNTEAFF.

Note on this clone: The CDR3 end is not reached by the read, which stops 3 residues before it; the germline J gene fills it in. The J gene is TRBJ2-2, the V gene TRBV30; D is unresolved. V lost 0 bases to trimming and J lost 4 bases, with 18 bases between them. Germline CDR1 reads GTSNPN; CDR2 reads SVGIG (reference sequence). The CDR3 spans 17 residues. Partial CDR3 DNA: TGTGCCTGGAGTGTCGTCTTTATCCAGGATCTCACCGGGGAG. This encodes CAWSVVFIQDLTGE. The full CDR3 protein reads CAWSVVFIQDLTGELFF.

Concerning this clone: The read gets to within 3 residues of the CDR3 end, and the germline J gene fills in the rest. V and J are TRBV20-1 and TRBJ2-2, with D possibly being TRBD2 (5 bases). The CDR3 consists of 13 residues. In germline, CDR1 is DFQATT, CDR2 SNEGSKA (reference sequence). The V end lost 3 bases, the J end lost 7 bases, and 12 bases lay between the germline ends. CDR3 sequence: CSARVGVNGELFF. The sequenced CDR3 bases are TGCAGTGCTAGGGTCGGGGTAAACGGGGAG.

This clone is called medium-sized based on its frequency. With the read ending 3 residues before the CDR3 end, the germline J gene is used to fill in that end. J is TRBJ1-1 and V is TRBV20-1; 7 bases fit TRBD1. The CDR3 runs to 13 residues. After removal of 0 bases from V and 7 bases from J, the junction contained 5 bases not matched to a gene. The germline CDR1 and CDR2 sequences are DFQATT and SNEGSKA (reference sequence). CDR3 amino acids: CSAREQGPLEAFF. The sequenced CDR3 bases are TGCAGTGCTAGAGAACAGGGGCCCCTTGAA.

Note on this clone: The read ends 3 residues early relative to the CDR3; the germline J gene fills the gap. The rearrangement uses TRBV19 and TRBJ1-4; 8 bases match TRBD1. The germline V gene has CDR1 LNHDA and CDR2 SQIVND (reference sequence). The CDR3 has 17 amino acids. J was trimmed by 1 base and V by 3 bases; bases with no gene match: 7. CDR3 residues: CASSIFRGQVTNEKLFF. The covered CDR3 bases are TGTGCCAGTAGTATCTTCAGGGGGCAGGTAACTAATGAAAAA.

The covered CDR3 bases are TGTGCCAGCAGTCCCACAGGGGGCTATGGC. Translation gives CASSPTGGYG. The whole CDR3 sequence is CASSPTGGYGYTF. The chain carries TRBV6-2 or TRBV6-3 and TRBJ1-2, with 8 bases matching TRBD1. The read terminates 3 residues ahead of where the CDR3 ends, so the germline J gene completes it. Losses at the gene ends were 5 bases for V and 4 bases for J; bases not matched to a gene: 3. This CDR3 is built from 13 residues. Per the germline V gene, CDR1 is MNHEY and CDR2 is SVGEGT.

Of note for this clone: Read data end 3 residues before the CDR3 end; the end is taken from the germline J gene. V usage is TRBV4-1 and J usage is TRBJ2-5; 10 positions match TRBD2. V gave up 1 base and J gave up 2 bases; unmatched junction bases: 7. The germline CDR1 and CDR2 sequences are MGHRA and YSYEKL. CDR3 length: 17 amino acids. This CDR3 reads CASSQVRGLASQETQYF. The DNA read from the CDR3 is TGCGCCAGCAGCCAAGTCCGGGGACTAGCGTCTCAAGAGACC.

Note on this clone: The read falls 3 residues short of the CDR3 end, and the missing part is taken from the germline J gene. The rearrangement uses TRBV29-1 and TRBJ2-7, with 9 bases lining up with TRBD2. The V gene end was trimmed by 7 bases and the J gene end by 1 base; junction bases not matched to a gene: 2. This CDR3 region has 12 residues. Per germline, CDR1 SQVTM and CDR2 ANQGSEA. Incomplete CDR3 DNA: TGCAGCGCGGGACTAGCTTCCTACGAG. This translates into CSAGLASYE. The entire CDR3 is CSAGLASYEQYF.